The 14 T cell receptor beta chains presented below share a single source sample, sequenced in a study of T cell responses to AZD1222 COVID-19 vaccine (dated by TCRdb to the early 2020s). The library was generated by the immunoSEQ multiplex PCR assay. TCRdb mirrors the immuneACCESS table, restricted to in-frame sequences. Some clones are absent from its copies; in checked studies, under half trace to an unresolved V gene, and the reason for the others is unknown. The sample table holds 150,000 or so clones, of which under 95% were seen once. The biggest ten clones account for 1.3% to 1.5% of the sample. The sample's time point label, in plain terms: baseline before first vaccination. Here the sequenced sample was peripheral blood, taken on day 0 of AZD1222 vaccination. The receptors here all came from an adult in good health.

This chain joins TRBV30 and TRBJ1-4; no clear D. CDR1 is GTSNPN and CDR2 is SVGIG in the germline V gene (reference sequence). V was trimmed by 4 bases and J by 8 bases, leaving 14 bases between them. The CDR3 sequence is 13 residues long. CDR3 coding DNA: TGTGCCTGGAACCCCTCGGGCGGAGAAAAACTGTTTTTT. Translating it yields CAWNPSGGEKLFF.

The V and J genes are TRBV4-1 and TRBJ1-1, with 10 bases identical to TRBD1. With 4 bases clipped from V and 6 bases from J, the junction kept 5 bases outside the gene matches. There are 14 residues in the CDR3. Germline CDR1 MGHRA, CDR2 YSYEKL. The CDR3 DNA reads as TGCGCCAGCAGCCTTCCCGGGACAGGGGCTGAAGCTTTCTTT. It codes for CASSLPGTGAEAFF.

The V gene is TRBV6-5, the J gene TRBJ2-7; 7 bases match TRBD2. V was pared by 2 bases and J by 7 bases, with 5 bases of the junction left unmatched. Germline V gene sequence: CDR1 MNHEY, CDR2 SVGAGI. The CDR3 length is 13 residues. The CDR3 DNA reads TGTGCCAGCAGTTACCTGGGACTACAGGAGCAGTACTTC. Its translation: CASSYLGLQEQYF.

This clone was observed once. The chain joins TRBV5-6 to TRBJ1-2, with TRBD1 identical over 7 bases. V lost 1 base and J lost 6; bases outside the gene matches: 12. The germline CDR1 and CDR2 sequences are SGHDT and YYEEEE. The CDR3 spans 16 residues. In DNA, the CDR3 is TGTGCCAGCAGCTTGTCCGGCACAGGGGATGTAAATGGCTACACCTTC. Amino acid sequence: CASSLSGTGDVNGYTF.

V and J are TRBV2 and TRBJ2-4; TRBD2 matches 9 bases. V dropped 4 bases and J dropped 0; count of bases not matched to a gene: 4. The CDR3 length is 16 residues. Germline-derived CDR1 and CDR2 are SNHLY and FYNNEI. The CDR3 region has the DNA TGTGCCAGCAGTGCCAGACTAGCGGTAGCCAAAAACATTCAGTACTTC. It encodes CASSARLAVAKNIQYF.

The CDR3 coding sequence is TGTGCCAGCAGCCTAACAGGGGTTAAGGAACCCCTCCACTTT. It is translated as CASSLTGVKEPLHF. This chain links TRBV6-5 with TRBJ1-6; 7 nucleotides align to TRBD1. The CDR3 sequence is 14 residues long. Germline CDR1 MNHEY, CDR2 SVGAGI. Losses at the gene ends were 6 bases for V and 12 bases for J; bases not matched to a gene: 11.

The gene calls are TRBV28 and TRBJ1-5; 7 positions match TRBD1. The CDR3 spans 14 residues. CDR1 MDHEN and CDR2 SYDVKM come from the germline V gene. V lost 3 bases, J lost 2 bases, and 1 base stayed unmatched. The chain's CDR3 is CASSLGTGNQPQHF. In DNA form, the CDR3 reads TGTGCCAGCAGTTTGGGGACAGGCAATCAGCCCCAGCATTTT.

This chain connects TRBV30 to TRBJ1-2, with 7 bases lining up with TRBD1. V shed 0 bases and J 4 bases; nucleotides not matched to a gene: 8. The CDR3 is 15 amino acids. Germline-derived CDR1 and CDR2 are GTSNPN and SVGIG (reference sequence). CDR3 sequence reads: CAWSVRPQGGYGYTF. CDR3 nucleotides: TGTGCCTGGAGTGTCCGCCCTCAGGGGGGCTATGGCTACACCTTC.

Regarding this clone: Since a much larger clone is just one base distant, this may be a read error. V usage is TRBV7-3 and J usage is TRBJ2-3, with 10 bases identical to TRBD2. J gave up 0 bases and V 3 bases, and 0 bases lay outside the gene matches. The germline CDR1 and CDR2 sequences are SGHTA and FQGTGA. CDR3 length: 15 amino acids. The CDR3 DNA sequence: TGTGCCAGCAGCTTGACTAGCGGGAGCACAGATACGCAGTATTTT. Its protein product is CASSLTSGSTDTQYF. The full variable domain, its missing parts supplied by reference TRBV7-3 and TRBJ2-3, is GAGVSQTPSNKVTEKGKYVELRCDPISGHTALYWYRQSLGQGPEFLIYFQGTGAADDSGLPNDRFFAVRPEGSVSTLKIQRTERGDSAVYLCASSLTSGSTDTQYFGPGTRLTVL.

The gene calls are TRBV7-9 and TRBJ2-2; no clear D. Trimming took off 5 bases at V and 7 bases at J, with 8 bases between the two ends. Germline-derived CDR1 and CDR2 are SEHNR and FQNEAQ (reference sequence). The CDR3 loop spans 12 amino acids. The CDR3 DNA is TGTGCCAGCAGCCTTCATCACGGGGAGCTGTTTTTT. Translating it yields CASSLHHGELFF.

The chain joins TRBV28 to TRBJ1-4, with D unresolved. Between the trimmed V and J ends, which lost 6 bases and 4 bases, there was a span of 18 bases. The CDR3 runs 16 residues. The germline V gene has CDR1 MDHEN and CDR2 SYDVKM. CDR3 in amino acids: CASRGLVGRVNEKLFF. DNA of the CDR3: TGTGCCAGCAGGGGCCTAGTGGGCCGGGTTAATGAAAAACTGTTTTTT.

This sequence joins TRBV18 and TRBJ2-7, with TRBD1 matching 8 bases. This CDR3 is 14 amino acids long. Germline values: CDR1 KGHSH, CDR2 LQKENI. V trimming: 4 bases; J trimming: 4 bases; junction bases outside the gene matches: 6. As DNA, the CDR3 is TGTGCCAGCTCACGGCTCGGACAGGGTTACGAGCAGTACTTC. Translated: CASSRLGQGYEQYF.

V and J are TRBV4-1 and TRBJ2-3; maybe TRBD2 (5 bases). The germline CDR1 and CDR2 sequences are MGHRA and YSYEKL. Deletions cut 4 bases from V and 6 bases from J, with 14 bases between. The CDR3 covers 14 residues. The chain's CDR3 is CASSLTFPGDTQYF. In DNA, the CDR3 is TGCGCCAGCAGCCTTACCTTCCCGGGGGATACGCAGTATTTT.

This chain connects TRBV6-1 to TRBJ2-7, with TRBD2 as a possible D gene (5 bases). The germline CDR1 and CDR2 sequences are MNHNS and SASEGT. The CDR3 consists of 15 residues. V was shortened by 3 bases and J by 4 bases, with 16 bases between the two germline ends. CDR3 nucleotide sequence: TGTGCCAGCAGTGAGGAGGCAGGTGGCGGATACGAGCAGTACTTC. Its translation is CASSEEAGGGYEQYF.